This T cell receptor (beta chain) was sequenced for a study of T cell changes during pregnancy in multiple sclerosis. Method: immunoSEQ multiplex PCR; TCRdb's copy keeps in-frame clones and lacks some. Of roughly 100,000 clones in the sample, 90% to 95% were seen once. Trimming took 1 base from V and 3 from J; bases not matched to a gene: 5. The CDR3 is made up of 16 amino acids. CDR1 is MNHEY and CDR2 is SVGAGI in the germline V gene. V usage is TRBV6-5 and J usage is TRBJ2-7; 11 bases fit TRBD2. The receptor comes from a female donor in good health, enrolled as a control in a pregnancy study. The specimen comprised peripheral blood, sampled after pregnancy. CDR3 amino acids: CASSYFTSGGYYEQYF. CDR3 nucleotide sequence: TGTGCCAGCAGTTACTTTACTAGCGGGGGTTACTACGAGCAGTACTTC.